This passage covers 20 T cell receptor delta chains from one sample sequenced in a study of γδ T cells in repeated Plasmodium falciparum infection. TCRdb made new clone calls on the multiplex PCR reads using CATT. Among tens of thousands of delta-chain clones listed, about 1.5% were seen once. Vgamma9/Vdelta2+ and Vdelta2-negative gammadelta T cells were flow-sorted from PBMC for bulk sequencing. The sequencing sample was made of gamma-delta T cells from blood. The receptors shown here come from a pool of human donors (malaria-infected and uninfected, not separated).

This clone has a count of ten or more. TCRdb's protein for this DNA is that of a much larger clone and differs from the translation at residue 12, likely a read error; the protein shown is the DNA translation. The CDR3 region has the DNA TGTGCTCTTGGGGAGGCCCTATTCCTACGTTGGGCGCCTGGGGGATCCCGCCTACGGGGCTATAAACTCATCTTT. Translation gives CALGEALFLRWAPGGSRLRGYKLIF. This chain links TRDV1 with TRDJ1; TRDD3 agrees at 9 bases. The CDR3 sequence is 25 residues long. V shed 3 bases and J 6 bases; nucleotides not matched to a gene: 38. The V gene's germline CDR1 is TSWWSYY and CDR2 QGS.

Comment on this clone: A far larger clone is one base from this, pointing to a likely read error. This CDR3 is also generated by other DNA sequences in the sample. The V call is TRDV1, the J call TRDJ1; D is possibly TRDD3 (5 bases). The J gene, missing from TCRdb, was assigned here through DNA to germline matching. CDR1 and CDR2 from the germline V gene are TSWWSYY and QGS. V lost 1 base, J lost 0 bases, and 21 bases lay in between. The CDR3 covers 19 residues. Here the CDR3 reads CALGEPRGYPTRYTDKLIF. DNA of the CDR3: TGTGCTCTTGGGGAACCGCGGGGGTACCCGACGAGGTACACCGATAAACTCATCTTT.

Points on this clone: For this DNA, TCRdb reports the protein of a much larger clone, which diverges at residue 13, most likely from a read error; the protein presented here is translated directly from the DNA. This chain links TRDV1 with TRDJ1; TRDD3 matches at 7 bases. The CDR3 spans 18 residues. Germline values: CDR1 TSWWSYY, CDR2 QGS. The trim removed 1 base at V and 3 bases at J, leaving 14 bases unmatched. CDR3 in DNA: TGTGCTCTTGGGGAACATTTTGGGGGACAAACATACGCCGATAAACTCATCTTT. As protein: CALGEHFGGQTYADKLIF.

This clone was detected a few times. TCRdb assigns this DNA the protein of a much larger clone, which departs from its translation at residue 12; this likely reflects a read error, and the protein shown comes from translating the DNA. This chain joins TRDV1 and TRDJ1; 12 bases are a match to TRDD3. This CDR3 comprises 19 residues. The ends lost 0 bases at V and 2 bases at J; junction bases unmatched: 10. CDR1 is TSWWSYY and CDR2 is QGS in the germline V gene. DNA of the CDR3: TGTGCTCTTGGGGAACTTCCCTACTGGGGGATACCCATGACCGATAAACTCATCTTT. Translating gives CALGELPYWGIPMTDKLIF.

This clone has a handful of counts. This is likely an artifact of a read error, given a far larger clone one base away. This same CDR3 is encoded by further DNA sequences in the sample. The V gene is TRDV2, the J gene TRDJ1; no firm D call. Per the germline V gene, CDR1 is GEAIGNYY and CDR2 is EKD. CDR3 length: 14 amino acids. The CDR3 is CACGPSQYFDKLIF. The CDR3, as DNA: TGCGCCTGTGGCCCATCCCAGTATTTCGATAAACTCATCTTT.

Note on this clone: A far larger clone is off by one base, so a read error is likely. The genes are TRDV1 and TRDJ1; the match to TRDD3 covers 9 bases. Because TCRdb records no J gene, it was assigned here through a match of the DNA to germline. CDR1 TSWWSYY and CDR2 QGS come from the germline V gene. The CDR3 has 21 amino acids. CDR3 DNA: TGCGCTCTTGGGGAACGCGATTACACGGCAGCACTGGGGGAGTACACCGATAAACTCATCTTT. It codes for CALGERDYTAALGEYTDKLIF.

This clone occurred many times. TCRdb's listed protein matches a much larger clone and diverges from this DNA's translation at residue 15, likely through a read error; the protein shown comes from the DNA. The chain has TRDV1 and TRDJ1; TRDD3 agrees at 13 bases. CDR3 length: 17 amino acids. Germline loops: CDR1 TSWWSYY, CDR2 QGS. As DNA, the CDR3 is TGTGCTCTTGGGGAACGAATACTGGGGGATACGCGCGATAAACCCATCTTT. Its translation: CALGERILGDTRDKPIF.

On this clone itself: A far larger clone is just one base off, so this is likely a read error. The same CDR3 can be traced to other DNA sequences in this sample. The chain is built from TRDV3 and TRDJ2; D is perhaps TRDD2 or TRDD3 (7 bases each). This CDR3 spans 23 amino acids. CDR1 is TVYSNPD, CDR2 GDNSRS, per germline (reference sequence). V gave up 3 bases and J gave up 6 bases, with 44 bases separating them. DNA for the CDR3: TGTGCCTTCCGATTAATCAATTTGAGGGGGATTGGCCACTCCTTCCTCCTGGCAGCACAACTCTTCTTT. As protein: CAFRLINLRGIGHSFLLAAQLFF.

This clone was recorded at least ten times. TCRdb's protein for this DNA is that of a much larger clone and differs from the translation at residue 5, likely a read error; the protein shown is the DNA translation. This chain uses TRDV2 with TRDJ3; 10 positions agree with TRDD3. TCRdb carries no J gene annotation; the J gene was assigned here by matching the DNA with germline. The V and J ends lost 3 bases and 2 bases, in that order; junction bases with no gene match: 15. The CDR3 loop spans 21 amino acids. Germline CDR1 GEAIGNYY, CDR2 EKD. Written as DNA, the CDR3 is TGTGCCTGTGACGCCGGCGGGCTACTGGGGGATCGCGCCTGGGACACCCGACAGATGTTTTTC. It specifies CACDAGGLLGDRAWDTRQMFF.

As for this clone: TCRdb's protein, taken from a much larger clone, differs from this DNA's translation at residue 3, likely owing to a read error; the protein displayed comes from the DNA. V is TRDV1 and J is TRDJ1; possibly TRDD3 for D (7 bases). Germline loops: CDR1 TSWWSYY, CDR2 QGS. The CDR3 is made up of 23 amino acids. CDR3 DNA: TGTGCTTTTGGGGCCTGGCTTCCTCCCCGGGGGGGGATTGTTTCCCTCTTCGCCGACAAACTCATCTTT. Protein: CAFGAWLPPRGGIVSLFADKLIF.

This clone was counted only a few times. This likely traces to a read error, being one base from a far larger clone. This same CDR3 is encoded by further DNA sequences in the sample. The V and J genes are TRDV1 and TRDJ1, with TRDD3 matching 11 bases. Unmatched junction bases numbered 31, after V lost 9 bases and J lost 1 base. This CDR3 comprises 23 residues. Germline CDR1 TSWWSYY, CDR2 QGS. As DNA, the CDR3 is TGTGCTCTCGGCGCGACGCGGATCTCCCCCGTACTGGGGGATAGATTTGGCACCGATAAACTCATCTTT. Protein product: CALGATRISPVLGDRFGTDKLIF.

This clone was seen ten or more times. A read error likely explains this, since a far larger clone differs by one base. This sample also contains other DNA sequences that code for the same CDR3. The chain is built from TRDV1 and TRDJ4, with 8 bases lining up with TRDD3. V shed 2 bases, J shed 6 bases, and the junction held 23 bases outside the gene matches. The CDR3 has 19 amino acids. In germline, CDR1 is TSWWSYY, CDR2 QGS. The CDR3 DNA reads as TGTGCTCTTGGGGAATTTCATTTCCTTCGTACTGGGGGGTGGGTGGCCCTGATCTTT. It yields the protein CALGEFHFLRTGGWVALIF.

Points on this clone: Translating this DNA gives a protein that differs at residue 10 from the TCRdb one, which belongs to a much larger clone; a read error is likely, and the protein shown is this translation. The V gene is TRDV1, the J gene TRDJ1; 7 bases map to TRDD3. The ends lost 3 bases at V and 0 bases at J; junction bases unmatched: 25. The CDR3 totals 22 residues. Germline V CDR1 and CDR2: TSWWSYY, QGS. In nucleotides, the CDR3 is TGTGCTCTTGGGGATGTCCGGGTTAGTCTTGCCGGTTACTGGGGATACACCGATAAACTCATCTTT. It encodes CALGDVRVSLAGYWGYTDKLIF.

With regard to this clone: A far larger clone is one nucleotide away, so this likely arose from a read error. This sample also contains other DNA sequences that code for the same CDR3. As DNA, the CDR3 is TGTGCTCTTGGGGAACTATCGTTGTGGGGGCATACCTTTCTTTTGACAGCACAACTCTTCTTT. This gives the protein CALGELSLWGHTFLLTAQLFF. This chain uses TRDV1 with TRDJ2, with D tentatively TRDD3 (6 bases). TCRdb does not report a J gene; here it was assigned by matching the DNA to germline references. Germline V gene lookup returns CDR1 TSWWSYY and CDR2 QGS. The CDR3 consists of 21 residues. The V end was cut by 0 bases, the J end by 1 base, with 24 bases between.

This clone was recorded at least ten times. A read error likely explains why the TCRdb protein, taken from a much larger clone, differs from this DNA's translation at residue 5; the protein shown is translated from the DNA. The rearrangement uses TRDV1 and TRDJ1; no definite D call. Trimming left V 4 bases short and J 0 bases short, with 21 bases between. Germline CDR1 is TSWWSYY and CDR2 is QGS. CDR3 size: 18 residues. The CDR3 sequence: CALGAHRAQVEYTDKLIF. The CDR3 DNA reads as TGTGCTCTTGGGGCCCATCGAGCCCAGGTCGAGTACACCGATAAACTCATCTTT.

Remarks on this clone: TCRdb's protein, taken from a much larger clone, differs from this DNA's translation at residue 8, likely owing to a read error; the protein displayed comes from the DNA. CDR3: CALGEAYIDKLIF. The CDR3 DNA reads TGTGCTCTTGGGGAAGCCTACATCGATAAACTCATCTTT. The chain employs TRDV1 and TRDJ1, with D perhaps TRDD2 (5 bases). This CDR3 has 13 residues. Per germline, CDR1 TSWWSYY and CDR2 QGS. V was trimmed by 2 bases and J by 4 bases, leaving 8 bases between them.

This clone was recorded at least ten times. For this DNA, TCRdb reports the protein of a much larger clone, which diverges at residue 10, most likely from a read error; the protein presented here is translated directly from the DNA. The chain is built from TRDV2 and TRDJ1; 10 bases agree with TRDD3. Matching the DNA to germline supplied the J gene, which TCRdb does not give. V gave up 0 bases and J gave up 3 bases; unmatched junction bases: 9. The CDR3 length is 17 residues. The germline V gene has CDR1 GEAIGNYY and CDR2 EKD. Here the CDR3 DNA reads TGTGCCTGTGACACCGTAGGGGGATACGTGGATCCCGATAAACTCATCTTT. Encoded protein: CACDTVGGYVDPDKLIF.

This clone was detected a few times. This DNA's translation and the protein TCRdb lists, from a much larger clone, do not match at residue 11, likely due to a read error; the protein shown is translated from the DNA. The CDR3 DNA is TGTGCTCTTGGGGACGGCCTTCCTACGTTCCTTACTGGGGGATACGCGGACCCCACCGATAAACTCATCTTT. Its protein is CALGDGLPTFLTGGYADPTDKLIF. This chain uses TRDV1 with TRDJ1; 13 bases match TRDD3. Since TCRdb gives no J gene, matching the DNA to germline was used here to assign it. This CDR3 region has 24 residues. Germline V CDR1 and CDR2: TSWWSYY, QGS. V shed 3 bases and J 1 base; nucleotides not matched to a gene: 26.

This clone showed up just a few times. TCRdb records a much larger clone's protein for this DNA, with a difference at residue 8 that likely arises from a read error; the protein given is the translation of the DNA. The V gene is TRDV1, the J gene TRDJ1; D is perhaps TRDD3 (5 bases). In the absence of a J gene in TCRdb, the DNA was matched to germline to assign it here. V lost 0 bases to trimming and J lost 1 base, with 27 bases between them. Germline loops: CDR1 TSWWSYY, CDR2 QGS. The CDR3 has 21 amino acids. The CDR3 reads CALGELVCDRPYWYFTDKLIF. CDR3 DNA: TGTGCTCTTGGGGAACTTGTCTGCGATAGGCCGTACTGGTACTTCACCGATAAACTCATCTTT.

Only a few counts were recorded for this clone. This probably arose from a read error, given a far larger clone one base away. The sample carries other DNA sequences with the same CDR3. The rearrangement joins TRDV1 to TRDJ1, with TRDD3 matching 13 bases. TCRdb leaves out the J gene; it was filled in here by matching the DNA to germline. The CDR3 length is 23 residues. Germline V CDR1 and CDR2: TSWWSYY, QGS. The CDR3 spells CALGDRGRPWSILGDTSTDKLIF. The DNA of the CDR3 is TGTGCTCTCGGGGACCGGGGGCGACCTTGGAGCATACTGGGGGATACGTCCACCGATAAACTCATCTTT.